This TCR beta chain was sequenced for a study of blood T cell repertoires in COVID-19. In the study overall: COVID-19 samples collected from the United States, Italy and Spain covered acute and convalescent phases.

The germline V gene encodes CDR1 LNHDA and CDR2 SQIVND (reference sequence). CDR3 length: 18 amino acids. V shed 5 bases and J 0 bases; nucleotides not matched to a gene: 11. Original processing notes: Amplification of reference gene primers was used by the study to estimate nucleated cell counts. Only in-frame clones appear in the TCRdb table, and some are missing; sequencing was by immunoSEQ multiplex PCR. V and J calls and clone size are copied from that table; D and trimming were computed from the DNA. Here the sample spans about 400,000 clones, roughly nine tenths being singletons. The participants were between roughly 18 and 89 years old and came from some 25 US areas. Before being deemed recovered, Cohort 3 donors had two negative PCRs, clearance, or symptom resolution.

This sequence originates from a woman in her twenties or thirties who had recovered from COVID-19. The chain joins TRBV19 to TRBJ2-4, with TRBD1 matching over 9 bases. The sequenced sample consisted of PBMCs or T cells enriched from blood (not recorded which). The CDR3 nucleotides are TGTGCCAGTAGTCCCCTCCTAACAGGGGGCCGAGCCAAAAACATTCAGTACTTC. As protein: CASSPLLTGGRAKNIQYF.